The 7 T cell receptor beta chains given below trace back to one sample, sequenced in a study of blood T cell repertoires in COVID-19. Clones were sequenced by immunoSEQ multiplex PCR, and TCRdb holds only the in-frame ones, with some missing. The sample carries more than 110,000 clones, roughly 85% recorded once. Material: PBMCs or T cells enriched from blood (not recorded which). These receptors were taken from a middle-aged man who had recovered from COVID-19.

The rearrangement joins TRBV2 to TRBJ2-7; TRBD2 matches 9 bases. This CDR3 spans 15 amino acids. Germline V gene lookup returns CDR1 SNHLY and CDR2 FYNNEI. V shed 3 bases, J shed 4 bases, and the junction held 7 bases outside the gene matches. CDR3 amino acids: CASSEVSGRGYEQYF. Here the CDR3 DNA reads TGTGCCAGCAGTGAGGTTAGCGGGAGAGGGTACGAGCAGTACTTC. Full variable domain (outside the CDR3, taken from reference TRBV2 and TRBJ2-7): EPEVTQTPSHQVTQMGQEVILRCVPISNHLYFYWYRQILGQKVEFLVSFYNNEISEKSEIFDDQFSVERPDGSNFTLKIRSTKLEDSAMYFCASSEVSGRGYEQYFGPGTRLTVT.

The chain links TRBV12-3 or TRBV12-4 to TRBJ1-1; D ambiguous. The CDR3 runs to 13 residues. V was clipped by 3 bases and J by 7 bases, with 12 bases between them. DNA of the CDR3: TGTGCCAGCAGTTTTTATCTGGGGAGTGAAGCTTTCTTT. Translating gives CASSFYLGSEAFF.

The chain recombines TRBV7-2 with TRBJ2-5; 11 nucleotides agree with TRBD2. The V gene end was trimmed by 0 bases and the J gene end by 5 bases; junction bases not matched to a gene: 5. Germline loops: CDR1 SGHTA, CDR2 FQGNSA. This CDR3 has 16 amino acids. The DNA for the CDR3 is TGTGCCAGCAGCTTAGCGCTAACTAGCGGGAGTGAGACCCAGTACTTC. Translating gives CASSLALTSGSETQYF.

The rearrangement uses TRBV10-3 and TRBJ2-3, with 10 bases identical to TRBD2. Germline V gene sequence: CDR1 ENHRY, CDR2 SYGVKD. This CDR3 region has 14 residues. V trimming: 11 bases; J trimming: 2 bases; junction bases outside the gene matches: 7. Written as DNA, the CDR3 is TGTGCCGTTGGGACTAGCGCGGACACAGATACGCAGTATTTT. It encodes CAVGTSADTDTQYF.

The rearrangement links TRBV18 to TRBJ2-1; perhaps TRBD1 as D (5 bases). Between the trimmed V and J ends, which lost 3 bases and 12 bases, there was a span of 12 bases. Per germline, CDR1 KGHSH and CDR2 LQKENI. The CDR3 has 12 amino acids. The CDR3 DNA reads as TGTGCCAGCTCACCCGACGGCACAGGGCAGTTCTTC. It yields the protein CASSPDGTGQFF.

The J gene is TRBJ1-4, the V gene TRBV19, with TRBD1 identical over 7 bases. The CDR3 covers 15 residues. The V segment lost 3 bases and the J segment 7 bases; nucleotides outside the gene matches: 8. Germline V gives CDR1 LNHDA, CDR2 SQIVND (reference sequence). The DNA of the CDR3 is TGTGCCAGTAGTATTCTGAGACAGGGCGGTGAAAAACTGTTTTTT. It encodes CASSILRQGGEKLFF. The full variable domain, in which reference TRBV19 and TRBJ1-4 provide the parts outside the CDR3, is DGGITQSPKYLFRKEGQNVTLSCEQNLNHDAMYWYRQDPGQGLRLIYYSQIVNDFQKGDIAEGYSVSREKKESFPLTVTSAQKNPTAFYLCASSILRQGGEKLFFGSGTQLSVL.

The chain is built from TRBV28 and TRBJ1-5, with 9 bases fitting TRBD1. J was trimmed by 4 bases and V by 5 bases; bases with no gene match: 9. Germline V CDR1 and CDR2: MDHEN, SYDVKM. The CDR3 is made up of 16 amino acids. This chain's CDR3 is CASSHLQGARNQPQHF. CDR3 nucleotides: TGTGCCAGCAGTCACCTACAGGGGGCGCGGAATCAGCCCCAGCATTTT.